One sample yielded the 21 T cell receptor beta chains listed below, sequenced in a study of blood T cell repertoires in COVID-19. The table came from immunoSEQ multiplex PCR; TCRdb's copy has only in-frame clones and leaves some out. The table includes about 48,000 clones, 86% detected once. The sample was peripheral blood. All receptors come from a woman aged 80 or over with acute or convalescent COVID-19.

This sequence joins TRBV5-1 and TRBJ2-3; TRBD2 aligns across 7 bases. Germline CDR1 SGHRS, CDR2 YFSETQ. Trimming at V came to 3 bases and at J to 3 bases, leaving 13 bases not matched to a gene. This CDR3 region has 17 residues. The CDR3 is CASSSQYLGGGTDTQYF. The CDR3 DNA is TGCGCCAGCAGCTCTCAATATCTCGGCGGGGGTACAGATACGCAGTATTTT.

The rearrangement joins TRBV7-8 to TRBJ1-1; the D is unclear. With 2 bases removed from V and 4 bases from J, the gap between germline ends came to 8 bases. Per germline, CDR1 SGHVS and CDR2 FQNEAQ. The CDR3 has 13 residues. The CDR3 reads CASSLSGSTEAFF. DNA for the CDR3: TGTGCCAGCAGCTTATCGGGAAGCACTGAAGCTTTCTTT.

V and J are TRBV20-1 and TRBJ1-2, with TRBD1 identical over 7 bases. CDR3 length equals 12 residues. CDR1 is DFQATT and CDR2 is SNEGSKA in the germline V gene (reference sequence). J lost 6 bases, V lost 3 bases, and 4 bases had no gene match. This CDR3 reads CSASAGGDGYTF. The CDR3 DNA sequence: TGCAGTGCTAGTGCAGGGGGTGATGGCTACACCTTC.

The chain employs TRBV5-1 and TRBJ1-1; 7 bases are shared with TRBD1. Germline V gene sequence: CDR1 SGHRS, CDR2 YFSETQ. The ends lost 0 bases at V and 1 base at J; junction bases unmatched: 6. CDR3 length: 16 residues. CDR3 residues: CASSLGPTGENTEAFF. In nucleotides, the CDR3 is TGCGCCAGCAGCTTGGGACCAACAGGGGAGAACACTGAAGCTTTCTTT. Complete variable domain (other parts from reference TRBV5-1 and TRBJ1-1): KAGVTQTPRYLIKTRGQQVTLSCSPISGHRSVSWYQQTPGQGLQFLFEYFSETQRNKGNFPGRFSGRQFSNSRSEMNVSTLELGDSALYLCASSLGPTGENTEAFFGQGTRLTVV.

The chain has TRBV4-1 and TRBJ1-2, with D tentatively TRBD1 (5 bases). The CDR3 has 16 amino acids. The germline CDR1 and CDR2 sequences are MGHRA and YSYEKL. Trimming took 6 bases from V and 8 from J, leaving 25 bases between them. The CDR3 DNA reads TGCGCCAGCAGACCAACCCCCGCCAGGGTTAATGAGGGCTACACCTTC. Protein: CASRPTPARVNEGYTF.

The chain recombines TRBV19 with TRBJ1-6, with D unresolved. V was pared by 6 bases and J by 7 bases, with 7 bases between. This CDR3 is built from 12 residues. Germline loops: CDR1 LNHDA, CDR2 SQIVND (reference sequence). CDR3 coding DNA: TGTGCCAGTAGCAACGCGAATTCACCCCTCCACTTT. It specifies CASSNANSPLHF.

This clone has only a few counts. The J gene is TRBJ2-3, the V gene TRBV6-5; tentatively, D is TRBD2 (6 bases). The germline CDR1 and CDR2 sequences are MNHEY and SVGAGI. This CDR3 is built from 14 residues. The germline V and J ends were trimmed by 8 bases and 2 bases, with 14 bases remaining between them. DNA for the CDR3: TGTGCCAGCCTCCGAGGAGGGCTCACAGATACGCAGTATTTT. It encodes CASLRGGLTDTQYF.

V and J are TRBV27 and TRBJ2-7; 10 bases are shared with TRBD2. This CDR3 is 17 amino acids long. V shed 3 bases, J shed 2 bases, and the junction held 10 bases outside the gene matches. Looked up from germline, CDR1 is MNHEY and CDR2 is SMNVEV (reference sequence). The CDR3 sequence is CASSFWASGGATYEQYF. CDR3 nucleotides: TGTGCCAGCAGTTTTTGGGCTAGCGGGGGAGCAACCTACGAGCAGTACTTC.

The V and J genes are TRBV19 and TRBJ1-5; 9 positions agree with TRBD1. Germline V gene lookup returns CDR1 LNHDA and CDR2 SQIVND (reference sequence). The length of the CDR3 is 15 residues. The ends lost 5 bases at V and 6 bases at J; junction bases unmatched: 8. The DNA for the CDR3 is TGTGCCAGTAGTGCCGGGACAGGGAATGTTCAGCCCCAGCATTTT. It specifies CASSAGTGNVQPQHF.

The chain employs TRBV5-5 and TRBJ2-1; the match to TRBD2 covers 9 bases. Germline CDR1 and CDR2: SGHKS and YYEKEE (reference sequence). V lost 7 bases to trimming and J lost 8 bases; unmatched junction nucleotides: 13. The CDR3 covers 15 residues. The CDR3 here is CASRRRGGGTDEQFF. The CDR3 DNA is TGTGCCAGCCGCCGGCGCGGGGGGGGGACGGATGAGCAGTTCTTC. The full variable domain, with the rest looked up from reference TRBV5-5 and TRBJ2-1, is DAGVTQSPTHLIKTRGQQVTLRCSPISGHKSVSWYQQVLGQGPQFIFQYYEKEERGRGNFPDRFSARQFPNYSSELNVNALLLGDSALYLCASRRRGGGTDEQFFGPGTRLTVL.

The chain combines TRBV18 with TRBJ1-2; no clear D. Trimming took 0 bases from V and 2 from J, leaving 10 bases between them. Germline CDR1 and CDR2: KGHSH and LQKENI. CDR3 size: 15 residues. CDR3 residues: CASSPPPGKNYGYTF. The CDR3 DNA follows: TGTGCCAGCTCACCACCCCCAGGAAAAAACTATGGCTACACCTTC.

The chain is built from TRBV7-9 and TRBJ1-6; D might be TRBD1 (5 bases). V gave up 5 bases and J gave up 9 bases, with 17 bases separating them. This CDR3 contains 15 residues. Germline CDR1 reads SEHNR; CDR2 reads FQNEAQ (reference sequence). Here the CDR3 reads CASSRDSTEGSPLHF. CDR3 DNA sequence: TGTGCCAGCAGCCGGGACTCCACCGAGGGTTCACCCCTCCACTTT.

This clone was counted only a few times. The chain combines TRBV5-1 with TRBJ1-3; D is unresolved. The germline CDR1 and CDR2 sequences are SGHRS and YFSETQ. With 1 base removed from V and 2 bases from J, the gap between germline ends came to 10 bases. This CDR3 has 15 residues. The CDR3 reads CASSLTENTGNTIYF. The CDR3 nucleotides are TGCGCCAGCAGCTTGACAGAAAATACTGGAAACACCATATATTTT.

The V call is TRBV2, the J call TRBJ1-1; D unresolved. Trimming cost V 5 bases and J 8 bases, with 18 bases left between them. Germline loops: CDR1 SNHLY, CDR2 FYNNEI. The CDR3 contains 14 residues. The CDR3 sequence is CASSPALRAWEAFF. DNA for the CDR3: TGTGCCAGCAGTCCCGCGCTGAGGGCCTGGGAAGCTTTCTTT.

The chain is built from TRBV29-1 and TRBJ1-1; TRBD1 agrees at 7 bases. The CDR3 is 14 residues long. V lost 3 bases and J lost 4; bases outside the gene matches: 8. Germline loops: CDR1 SQVTM, CDR2 ANQGSEA. The CDR3 nucleotides read TGCAGCGTTGATTTGGTCTACAGGGGCACTGAAGCTTTCTTT. It specifies CSVDLVYRGTEAFF.

V gene TRBV25-1 combines with J gene TRBJ1-1; possible D gene TRBD1, 6 bases. Between the trimmed V and J ends, which lost 3 bases and 0 bases, there was a span of 14 bases. The V gene's germline CDR1 is MGHDK and CDR2 SYGVNS. The CDR3 is 16 amino acids. The CDR3 DNA is TGTGCCAGCAGTGAGGGGGCGGGCAGATTGAACACTGAAGCTTTCTTT. As protein: CASSEGAGRLNTEAFF.

The chain couples TRBV19 to TRBJ1-1; 9 positions agree with TRBD1. V trimming: 6 bases; J trimming: 0 bases; junction bases outside the gene matches: 5. Germline values: CDR1 LNHDA, CDR2 SQIVND (reference sequence). The CDR3 length is 15 residues. The CDR3 loop is CASRTGTGLNTEAFF. CDR3 sequence (DNA): TGTGCCAGTAGAACCGGGACAGGGCTGAACACTGAAGCTTTCTTT.

The rearrangement links TRBV5-6 to TRBJ1-1; 10 nucleotides align to TRBD1. V lost 3 bases, J lost 11 bases, and 4 bases stayed unmatched. Germline V gene sequence: CDR1 SGHDT, CDR2 YYEEEE. The CDR3 contains 12 residues. Here the CDR3 reads CASSSDRGPAFF. CDR3 coding DNA: TGTGCCAGCAGCTCCGACAGGGGGCCGGCTTTCTTT.

V and J are TRBV2 and TRBJ2-7; TRBD1 aligns across 12 bases. The germline V gene encodes CDR1 SNHLY and CDR2 FYNNEI. Trimming at V came to 4 bases and at J to 5 bases, leaving 3 bases not matched to a gene. CDR3 length: 14 residues. Here the CDR3 reads CASSGDRGRNEQYF. The CDR3 nucleotides read TGTGCCAGCAGTGGGGACAGGGGGCGGAACGAGCAGTACTTC. The complete variable domain, with remaining parts taken from reference TRBV2 and TRBJ2-7, reads EPEVTQTPSHQVTQMGQEVILRCVPISNHLYFYWYRQILGQKVEFLVSFYNNEISEKSEIFDDQFSVERPDGSNFTLKIRSTKLEDSAMYFCASSGDRGRNEQYFGPGTRLTVT.

The chain is built from TRBV11-2 and TRBJ1-6; the D is unclear. The V end lost 5 bases, the J end lost 6 bases, and 11 bases lay between the germline ends. The CDR3 sequence is 14 residues long. The V gene's germline CDR1 is SGHAT and CDR2 FQNNGV. DNA for the CDR3: TGTGCCAGCAGCACGGAGCATGGTAATTCACCCCTCCACTTT. It is translated as CASSTEHGNSPLHF.

The chain recombines TRBV7-2 with TRBJ1-2; 9 nucleotides match TRBD1. Trimming at V came to 5 bases and at J to 5 bases, leaving 9 bases not matched to a gene. CDR1 and CDR2 (germline): SGHTA, FQGNSA. There are 15 residues in the CDR3. The DNA for the CDR3 is TGTGCCAGCAGCCGGCAGGGACAGGGTTTTTATGGCTACACCTTC. It codes for CASSRQGQGFYGYTF. The full variable domain, completed using reference TRBV7-2 and TRBJ1-2, is GAGVSQSPSNKVTEKGKDVELRCDPISGHTALYWYRQSLGQGLEFLIYFQGNSAPDKSGLPSDRFSAERTGGSVSTLTIQRTQQEDSAVYLCASSRQGQGFYGYTFGSGTRLTVV.